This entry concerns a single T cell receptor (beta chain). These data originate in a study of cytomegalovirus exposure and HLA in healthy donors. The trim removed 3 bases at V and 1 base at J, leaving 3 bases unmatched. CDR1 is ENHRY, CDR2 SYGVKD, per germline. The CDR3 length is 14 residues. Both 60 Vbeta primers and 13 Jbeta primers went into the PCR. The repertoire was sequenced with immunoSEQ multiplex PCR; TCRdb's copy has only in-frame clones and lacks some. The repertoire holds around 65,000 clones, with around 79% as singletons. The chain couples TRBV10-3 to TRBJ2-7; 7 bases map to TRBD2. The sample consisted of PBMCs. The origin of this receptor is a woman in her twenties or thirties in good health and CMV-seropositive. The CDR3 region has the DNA TGTGCCATCAGTGATCCCGGGAGGTCCTACGAGCAGTACTTC. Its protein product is CAISDPGRSYEQYF.